This TCR beta chain was identified during a study of T cells in Graves' hyperthyroidism and ophthalmopathy. Study-wide context: The blood sample was taken at first diagnosis, before treatment began. The study, taken as a whole, reports: Expanded thyroid clonotypes (above 0.001) were mostly also found in blood.

This clonotype was recorded at least ten times. Its antigen is not known. The CDR3 spans 13 residues. Between the trimmed V and J ends, which lost 4 bases and 3 bases, there was a span of 10 bases. Germline V lookup: CDR1 MNHEY, CDR2 SMNVEV (reference sequence). Researchers amplified the TCR beta CDR3 regions from RNA transcripts. The primer set for the first-round RT-PCR of the TCR CDR3 was HTBI. TCRdb recomputed calls from the multiplex PCR reads with MiXCR, one row per CDR3 protein. This table holds 300,000 to 400,000 distinct CDR3 sequences, around 13% found once. The authors obtained PBMCs from 9 to 10 ml of fresh peripheral blood.

Specimen: blood. The TCR comes from an older woman with Graves' hyperthyroidism. The rearrangement uses TRBV27 and TRBJ2-7; perhaps TRBD2 as D (6 bases). The CDR3 region is CASSYSGGYEQYF. CDR3 nucleotide sequence: TGTGCCAGCAGTTATAGCGGAGGCTACGAGCAGTACTTC.